These 27 T cell receptor beta chains were sequenced from one sample in a study of blood T cell repertoires in COVID-19. Sequencing used immunoSEQ multiplex PCR; TCRdb keeps in-frame clones, though not all of them. The sample has hundreds of thousands of clones, roughly nine tenths seen once. Sequences were obtained from PBMCs or T cells enriched from blood (not recorded which). These receptors came from a woman between 50 and 59 years old who had recovered from COVID-19.

The chain has TRBV6-2 or TRBV6-3 and TRBJ2-5; 8 bases line up with TRBD1. The CDR3 has 18 amino acids. The V gene's germline CDR1 is MNHEY and CDR2 SVGEGT. Trimming at V came to 2 bases and at J to 5 bases, leaving 16 bases not matched to a gene. Written as DNA, the CDR3 is TGTGCCAGCAGTTACGGCTCATTGGCAGGGGGCGCGTTGGAGACCCAGTACTTC. Its translation is CASSYGSLAGGALETQYF.

This chain links TRBV19 with TRBJ2-6; 9 positions match TRBD1. J was trimmed by 0 bases and V by 6 bases; bases with no gene match: 9. Germline values: CDR1 LNHDA, CDR2 SQIVND (reference sequence). The CDR3 contains 18 residues. CDR3 nucleotide sequence: TGTGCCAGTAGACCGACAGGGGGATTGATCTCTGGGGCCAACGTCCTGACTTTC. It codes for CASRPTGGLISGANVLTF.

The rearrangement links TRBV4-2 to TRBJ1-2; TRBD1 might be the D (5 bases). With 0 bases removed from V and 8 bases from J, the gap between germline ends came to 13 bases. This CDR3 has 14 amino acids. Germline assignment: CDR1 LGHNA and CDR2 YNFKEQ. CDR3 protein: CASSQERETEGYTF. In DNA, the CDR3 is TGTGCCAGCAGCCAAGAACGCGAGACAGAAGGCTACACCTTC.

V usage is TRBV6-2 or TRBV6-3 and J usage is TRBJ2-7, with D hard to call. Trimming took off 4 bases at V and 1 base at J, with 14 bases between the two ends. The CDR3 sequence is 15 residues long. Germline assignment: CDR1 MNHEY and CDR2 SVGEGT. The DNA of the CDR3 is TGTGCCAGCAGTTCCCTCGCGGTGATATCCTACGAGCAGTACTTC. Translating gives CASSSLAVISYEQYF.

The CDR3 region is CASSSQTGLNTEAFF. In DNA, the CDR3 is TGTGCCAGCAGCTCTCAAACCGGTTTGAACACTGAAGCTTTCTTT. V usage is TRBV7-2 and J usage is TRBJ1-1; no clear D. Looked up from germline, CDR1 is SGHTA and CDR2 is FQGNSA. The CDR3 sequence is 15 residues long. V was clipped by 4 bases and J by 0 bases, with 12 bases between them.

The chain combines TRBV7-6 with TRBJ1-4; D gene uncertain. Trimming shortened V by 0 bases and J by 5 bases, and 10 bases separated the two germline ends. The germline V gene encodes CDR1 SGHVS and CDR2 FNYEAQ. The CDR3 has 15 residues. The CDR3 loop reads CASSLATSSNEKLFF. In DNA, the CDR3 is TGTGCCAGCAGCTTAGCTACGAGCTCCAATGAAAAACTGTTTTTT.

This clone appeared once. The chain couples TRBV25-1 to TRBJ1-2; D is unclear. This CDR3 has 14 residues. V lost 5 bases, J lost 6 bases, and 16 bases lay in between. Germline V gene sequence: CDR1 MGHDK, CDR2 SYGVNS. CDR3 loop: CASSRSKAGDGYTF. For the CDR3, the DNA is TGTGCCAGCAGTAGAAGTAAAGCAGGTGATGGCTACACCTTC.

The chain combines TRBV10-3 with TRBJ2-7, with D possibly TRBD1 on 6 matching bases. This CDR3 region has 15 residues. Germline-derived CDR1 and CDR2 are ENHRY and SYGVKD. V shed 2 bases and J shed 2 bases, with 13 bases lying between them. CDR3: CAISEPPDRAYEQYF. DNA for the CDR3: TGTGCCATCAGTGAGCCGCCGGACAGAGCCTACGAGCAGTACTTC.

The V and J genes are TRBV19 and TRBJ2-3; weak D call: TRBD2 (5 bases). The CDR3 loop spans 13 amino acids. The V gene lost 10 bases and the J gene lost 7 bases, with 18 bases spanning the gap. Germline lookup yields CDR1 LNHDA and CDR2 SQIVND (reference sequence). Written as DNA, the CDR3 is TGTGCCACCTACGGTTGGGAGCTAAATACGCAGTATTTT. Its translation: CATYGWELNTQYF.

V usage is TRBV18 and J usage is TRBJ1-1, with 8 bases identical to TRBD1. CDR3 size: 12 residues. Germline CDR1 is KGHSH and CDR2 is LQKENI. The J segment lost 10 bases and the V segment lost 5 bases, leaving 6 bases of the junction unmatched. The CDR3, as DNA: TGTGCCAGCTCAGGACAGGGAAGGGGAGCTTTCTTT. Residues: CASSGQGRGAFF.

This clone was seen once. The V gene is TRBV5-4, the J gene TRBJ2-1, with 10 bases fitting TRBD2. The CDR3 length is 16 residues. Per germline, CDR1 SGHNT and CDR2 YYREEE (reference sequence). V shed 4 bases, J shed 5 bases, and the junction held 9 bases outside the gene matches. DNA for the CDR3: TGTGCCAGCAGCCGCGGAGGGACTAGCGTTAACAATGAGCAGTTCTTC. Translation: CASSRGGTSVNNEQFF.

CDR3 bases: TGCAGTGCTAGTGTGCGGCGGGAGGGCACAGATACGCAGTATTTT. This translates into CSASVRREGTDTQYF. The rearrangement joins TRBV20-1 to TRBJ2-3, with 8 nucleotides matching TRBD2. Per germline, CDR1 DFQATT and CDR2 SNEGSKA (reference sequence). There are 15 residues in the CDR3. Trimming removed 3 bases from V and 1 base from J; junction bases left unmatched: 6.

The chain has TRBV18 and TRBJ2-6; tentative D call: TRBD1 (6 bases). The CDR3 has 17 amino acids. CDR1 and CDR2 from the germline V gene are KGHSH and LQKENI. Trimming took off 3 bases at V and 0 bases at J, with 12 bases between the two ends. The CDR3 sequence is CASSPTQGPSGANVLTF. The CDR3 DNA is TGTGCCAGCTCACCCACACAGGGTCCCTCTGGGGCCAACGTCCTGACTTTC.

The chain links TRBV29-1 to TRBJ2-7, with a possible D match to TRBD1 (6 bases). Germline CDR1 reads SQVTM; CDR2 reads ANQGSEA. The V gene lost 6 bases and the J gene lost 0 bases, with 12 bases spanning the gap. The CDR3 has 13 amino acids. The CDR3 DNA follows: TGCAGCGTCAGAGCAGGGGTCTCCTACGAGCAGTACTTC. Its translation is CSVRAGVSYEQYF.

This chain joins TRBV5-4 and TRBJ1-2; TRBD1 agrees at 7 bases. The CDR3 runs 15 residues. Losses at the gene ends were 5 bases for V and 2 bases for J; bases not matched to a gene: 9. Looked up from germline, CDR1 is SGHNT and CDR2 is YYREEE (reference sequence). The CDR3 bases are TGTGCCAGCAGTTTAGACAGGGTGTTAAACTATGGCTACACCTTC. This codes for CASSLDRVLNYGYTF.

This chain joins TRBV6-2 or TRBV6-3 and TRBJ1-3, with 7 bases fitting TRBD1. Germline V gene lookup returns CDR1 MNHEY and CDR2 SVGEGT. CDR3 size: 15 residues. The V gene end was trimmed by 4 bases and the J gene end by 3 bases; junction bases not matched to a gene: 6. CDR3 sequence reads: CASSSAGGIGNTIYF. For the CDR3, the DNA is TGTGCCAGCAGTTCTGCAGGGGGAATTGGAAACACCATATATTTT.

The chain recombines TRBV4-1 with TRBJ1-4; D gene uncertain. Trimming left V 0 bases short and J 8 bases short, with 10 bases between. The CDR3 runs to 14 residues. Germline loops: CDR1 MGHRA, CDR2 YSYEKL. The CDR3 nucleotides are TGCGCCAGCAGCCAAGATACAGTCTACGAAAAACTGTTTTTT. This translates into CASSQDTVYEKLFF.

The V and J genes are TRBV20-1 and TRBJ2-1; 10 bases align to TRBD2. The ends lost 3 bases at V and 8 bases at J; junction bases unmatched: 10. Germline V lookup: CDR1 DFQATT, CDR2 SNEGSKA (reference sequence). The CDR3 sequence is 15 residues long. The CDR3: CSASSASGRADEQFF. The CDR3 DNA is TGCAGTGCTAGTTCGGCTAGCGGGAGAGCCGATGAGCAGTTCTTC.

This chain uses TRBV5-1 with TRBJ2-5; the match to TRBD2 covers 9 bases. Germline trimming cut 5 bases from V and 4 bases from J; bases unmatched to any gene: 0. Germline V gene lookup returns CDR1 SGHRS and CDR2 YFSETQ. This CDR3 has 12 amino acids. The CDR3 nucleotides are TGCGCCAGCAGACTAGCGGGAGAGACCCAGTACTTC. Translation: CASRLAGETQYF. The whole variable domain, remainder taken from reference TRBV5-1 and TRBJ2-5, is KAGVTQTPRYLIKTRGQQVTLSCSPISGHRSVSWYQQTPGQGLQFLFEYFSETQRNKGNFPGRFSGRQFSNSRSEMNVSTLELGDSALYLCASRLAGETQYFGPGTRLLVL.

The rearrangement joins TRBV27 to TRBJ2-3; D may be TRBD2 (5 bases). Germline loops: CDR1 MNHEY, CDR2 SMNVEV (reference sequence). The CDR3 covers 15 residues. The V and J ends lost 0 bases and 11 bases respectively, with 18 bases between them. This CDR3 reads CASSLSIGFGEGQYF. The CDR3 nucleotides read TGTGCCAGCAGTTTATCGATTGGGTTTGGTGAGGGGCAGTATTTT.

The rearrangement joins TRBV7-3 to TRBJ2-2; maybe TRBD1 (5 bases). Germline V gives CDR1 SGHTA, CDR2 FQGTGA. The length of the CDR3 is 13 residues. Trimming left V 4 bases short and J 6 bases short, with 9 bases between. CDR3 bases: TGTGCCAGCAGCTCTCAGGGTGCCGGGGAGCTGTTTTTT. Its protein is CASSSQGAGELFF.

Worth noting for this clone: Other nucleotide sequences from this sample produce the same CDR3. The chain couples TRBV7-2 to TRBJ1-1, with D unresolved. Germline V gene data show CDR1 as SGHTA and CDR2 as FQGNSA. The CDR3 spans 14 residues. V lost 1 base, J lost 0 bases, and 6 bases lay in between. CDR3 region: CASSLGQLNTEAFF. The CDR3, as DNA: TGTGCCAGCAGCTTAGGACAACTGAACACTGAAGCTTTCTTT.

This chain uses TRBV29-1 with TRBJ2-1, with TRBD2 matching 13 bases. The germline V gene has CDR1 SQVTM and CDR2 ANQGSEA. This CDR3 spans 14 amino acids. V lost 4 bases and J lost 9; bases outside the gene matches: 6. CDR3 region: CSVVNRLAGGEQFF. In nucleotides, the CDR3 is TGCAGCGTTGTGAATCGACTAGCGGGAGGTGAGCAGTTCTTC.

The chain recombines TRBV28 with TRBJ1-6, with D hard to call. The CDR3 runs 14 residues. Looked up from germline, CDR1 is MDHEN and CDR2 is SYDVKM. The ends were cut back, 2 bases at V and 10 bases at J, with 12 bases in the middle. The chain's CDR3 is CASSLQVSRSPLHF. The CDR3 DNA reads TGTGCCAGCAGTTTACAGGTTTCTCGGTCACCCCTCCACTTT. The variable domain in full, completed from reference TRBV28 and TRBJ1-6, reads DVKVTQSSRYLVKRTGEKVFLECVQDMDHENMFWYRQDPGLGLRLIYFSYDVKMKEKGDIPEGYSVSREKKERFSLILESASTNQTSMYLCASSLQVSRSPLHFGNGTRLTVT.

The chain employs TRBV15 and TRBJ1-1; 7 bases fit TRBD1. Germline-derived CDR1 and CDR2 are LNHNV and YYDKDF (reference sequence). Trimming took 1 base from V and 10 from J; bases not matched to a gene: 6. The CDR3 runs 13 residues. CDR3 DNA: TGTGCCACCAGCAGAGGACTACAGGGGCGAGCTTTCTTT. It is translated as CATSRGLQGRAFF.

V usage is TRBV20-1 and J usage is TRBJ1-2, with no clear D. The CDR3 is 11 amino acids. Trimming stripped 3 bases from V and 8 bases from J, with 10 bases between. CDR1 is DFQATT and CDR2 is SNEGSKA in the germline V gene (reference sequence). DNA for the CDR3: TGCAGTGCTAGGGGCAATCAGGGCTACACCTTC. It codes for CSARGNQGYTF.

J is TRBJ2-3 and V is TRBV5-4; D not resolved. Germline V lookup: CDR1 SGHNT, CDR2 YYREEE (reference sequence). This CDR3 region has 12 residues. The ends were cut back, 2 bases at V and 3 bases at J, with 4 bases in the middle. The CDR3: CASSFGTDTQYF. CDR3 coding DNA: TGTGCCAGCAGCTTCGGTACAGATACGCAGTATTTT.